A single sample gave rise to the 9 T cell receptor beta chains below, sequenced in a study of shared clonotypes between healthy human individuals. Profiled with immunoSEQ multiplex PCR; TCRdb holds only in-frame clones, not every one. Among 400,000 to 550,000 clones, 70% to 85% were seen once, and the ten largest hold about 12%. The sample comprised PBMCs. These receptor sequences come from a woman aged 40-49 years in good health. Some clones in this sample may be carry-over from other donors' samples.

Of note for this clone: A much larger clone differs from this one at a single base, so this may be a read error. The V gene is TRBV29-1, the J gene TRBJ2-3; 8 nucleotides align to TRBD2. This CDR3 is built from 14 residues. Germline CDR1 SQVTM, CDR2 ANQGSEA. The CDR3 bases are TGCAGCGATATACTAGCGGCTAGCACAGGTACGCAGTATTTT. Protein product: CSDILAASTGTQYF.

The rearrangement links TRBV5-1 to TRBJ2-2; 13 bases fit TRBD2. The germline gives CDR1 SGHRS, CDR2 YFSETQ. V shed 5 bases and J 5 bases; nucleotides not matched to a gene: 3. The CDR3 sequence is 15 residues long. The CDR3: CASRTGLAGTGELFF. The CDR3 DNA sequence: TGCGCCAGCAGAACGGGACTAGCGGGAACCGGGGAGCTGTTTTTT.

The J gene is TRBJ2-7, the V gene TRBV2; D is ambiguous. This CDR3 has 10 amino acids. Trimming took 3 bases from V and 5 from J, leaving 2 bases between them. CDR1 is SNHLY, CDR2 FYNNEI, per germline. CDR3 loop: CASSENEQYF. DNA of the CDR3: TGTGCCAGCAGTGAGAACGAGCAGTACTTC.

This clone came up once. The chain employs TRBV11-2 and TRBJ2-7, with D maybe TRBD2 (7 bases). V gave up 6 bases and J gave up 5 bases, with 14 bases separating them. The CDR3 has 13 amino acids. CDR1 is SGHAT, CDR2 FQNNGV, per germline. For the CDR3, the DNA is TGTGCCAGCAGTAGGGGGGGGTCCCACGAGCAGTACTTC. Translation gives CASSRGGSHEQYF.

V usage is TRBV11-3 and J usage is TRBJ1-2; no definite D call. This CDR3 has 14 residues. Germline V CDR1 and CDR2: SGHNT, YENEEA. V lost 1 base and J lost 3, with 9 bases in between. The CDR3 DNA is TGTGCCAGCAGCTTAGGGTCAGACGACTATGGCTACACCTTC. This codes for CASSLGSDDYGYTF.

This clone was counted once. This rearrangement joins TRBV19 to TRBJ2-7, with D maybe TRBD2 (5 bases). V dropped 4 bases and J dropped 0 bases, with 16 bases sitting between them. Germline V gene sequence: CDR1 LNHDA, CDR2 SQIVND (reference sequence). The CDR3 spans 16 residues. CDR3 region: CASSKAAGISSYEQYF. CDR3 nucleotide sequence: TGTGCCAGTAGTAAGGCCGCGGGTATTTCCTCCTACGAGCAGTACTTC.

V usage is TRBV6-4 and J usage is TRBJ2-3; D not certain. Per the germline V gene, CDR1 is MRHNA and CDR2 is SNTAGT. The CDR3 length is 13 residues. CDR3: CACGGLNTDTQYF. In DNA form, the CDR3 reads TGTGCGTGCGGTGGGCTCAACACAGATACGCAGTATTTT.

This chain uses TRBV9 with TRBJ2-3; D unclear. CDR3 size: 16 residues. V gave up 0 bases and J gave up 0 bases, with 11 bases separating them. CDR1 and CDR2 (germline): SGDLS, YYNGEE. The CDR3 sequence is CASSVGKHPSTDTQYF. CDR3 bases: TGTGCCAGCAGCGTAGGAAAACACCCAAGCACAGATACGCAGTATTTT.

This clone was counted at least ten times. This CDR3 is also generated by other DNA sequences in the sample. The chain employs TRBV19 and TRBJ1-1; TRBD1 might be the D (6 bases). Germline V CDR1 and CDR2: LNHDA, SQIVND (reference sequence). Trimming cost V 8 bases and J 0 bases, with 10 bases left between them. The CDR3 extends over 13 amino acids. The CDR3 nucleotides read TGTGCCAGTCAGCAGGGGTTGAACACTGAAGCTTTCTTT. Protein product: CASQQGLNTEAFF.